This T cell receptor (beta chain) stems from a study of blood T cell repertoires in COVID-19. Looking at the study overall: Samples representing acute and convalescent COVID-19 were sourced from the United States, Italy and Spain. In each case, the material was cDNA or gDNA derived from T cells, B-cell-depleted T cells, or PBMCs.

Authors' processing steps: Nucleated cell counts were estimated from reference gene primer amplification. Some clones are missing from TCRdb's copy, which holds only in-frame ones; the method was immunoSEQ multiplex PCR. The V and J calls and clone size are taken from that table; D and trimming were inferred from the DNA. Of about 140,000 clones listed, about 80% are singletons. V shed 4 bases, J shed 3 bases, and the junction held 9 bases outside the gene matches. The length of the CDR3 is 16 residues. Germline V gives CDR1 LGHDT, CDR2 YNNKEL (reference sequence). The V call is TRBV3-1 (or the pseudogene TRBV3-2), the J call TRBJ2-3; 8 positions agree with TRBD1. The sequence was obtained from a human donor in a cohort sampled during active COVID-19. The material sequenced was peripheral blood. CDR3 region: CASSRTTGAITDTQYF. For the CDR3, the DNA is TGTGCCAGCAGCCGGACGACAGGGGCCATTACAGATACGCAGTATTTT.